The 19 T cell receptor beta chains reported below all come from one sample, sequenced in a study of shared clonotypes between healthy human individuals. Terminally differentiated effector memory CD45RA+ cells were left out of the naive CD8 fraction, which was CD45RO-negative and positively selected for CCR7. Using immunoSEQ multiplex PCR, the repertoire was profiled, and TCRdb retains in-frame clones only, with some absent. The data contain about 2.2 million clones, around 93% of them seen just once; the ten biggest clones take up under 2%. Sample: naive CD8+ T cells from PBMCs. The source of these receptors is a man in his late teens or twenties in good health. Some clones in this sample may be carry-over from other donors' samples.

In its sample, this clone was seen once. J is TRBJ1-5 and V is TRBV19, with TRBD1 matching 10 bases. The CDR3 has 17 amino acids. Germline CDR1 and CDR2: LNHDA and SQIVND (reference sequence). V was clipped by 1 base and J by 5 bases; unmatched bases: 8. The CDR3 region is CASSIGVTGGRYQPQHF. CDR3 nucleotides: TGTGCCAGTAGTATAGGTGTGACAGGGGGCCGATATCAGCCCCAGCATTTT.

The chain couples TRBV7-6 to TRBJ2-7; tentative D call: TRBD1 (6 bases). Germline lookup yields CDR1 SGHVS and CDR2 FNYEAQ. The CDR3 is made up of 16 amino acids. The V end lost 2 bases, the J end lost 0 bases, and 14 bases lay between the germline ends. The CDR3, as DNA: TGTGCCAGCAGCTTATTGAACAGGGAGAGCTCCTACGAGCAGTACTTC. This encodes CASSLLNRESSYEQYF.

The V call is TRBV27, the J call TRBJ2-7; a possible D gene is TRBD2 (5 bases). Per the germline V gene, CDR1 is MNHEY and CDR2 is SMNVEV (reference sequence). V was cut by 7 bases and J by 4 bases, with 17 bases left in between. This CDR3 is 14 amino acids long. CDR3 loop: CASNPDYAQYEQYF. The DNA of the CDR3 is TGTGCCAGCAACCCCGACTACGCTCAATACGAGCAGTACTTC.

The rearrangement links TRBV7-9 to TRBJ1-4; D uncertain. Trimming left V 0 bases short and J 5 bases short, with 10 bases between. The length of the CDR3 is 15 residues. The germline CDR1 and CDR2 sequences are SEHNR and FQNEAQ (reference sequence). CDR3 DNA: TGTGCCAGCAGCTTAGCGCCGGCTTTAAATGAAAAACTGTTTTTT. Protein: CASSLAPALNEKLFF.

V and J are TRBV2 and TRBJ2-7; a weak D match, TRBD2 (5 bases). The germline V gene has CDR1 SNHLY and CDR2 FYNNEI. The V end was cut by 4 bases, the J end by 2 bases, with 18 bases between. The CDR3 covers 16 residues. This CDR3 is CASSGGPSGRTYEQYF. The CDR3 coding sequence is TGTGCCAGCAGTGGTGGGCCCAGCGGCAGAACCTACGAGCAGTACTTC.

CDR3 region: CASSLGRGGSYNEQFF. The DNA of the CDR3 is TGTGCCAGCAGCTTAGGGAGGGGGGGCTCCTACAATGAGCAGTTCTTC. V is TRBV7-9 and J is TRBJ2-1; TRBD2 might be the D (7 bases). With 1 base removed from V and 0 bases from J, the gap between germline ends came to 10 bases. Germline CDR1 is SEHNR and CDR2 is FQNEAQ (reference sequence). The CDR3 length is 16 residues.

The gene calls are TRBV10-2 and TRBJ2-1, with 7 bases lining up with TRBD2. Losses at the gene ends were 1 base for V and 10 bases for J; bases not matched to a gene: 1. The CDR3 runs 12 residues. CDR1 and CDR2 from the germline V gene are WSHSY and SAAADI. The CDR3 loop reads CASSELGGEQFF. As DNA, the CDR3 is TGCGCCAGCAGTGAGTTGGGAGGGGAGCAGTTCTTC.

This clone came up once. The chain has TRBV4-3 and TRBJ1-1, with D unclear. V was clipped by 0 bases and J by 6 bases, with 14 bases between them. CDR1 and CDR2 from the germline V gene are LGHNA and YSLEER. This CDR3 has 15 amino acids. The DNA of the CDR3 is TGCGCCAGCAGCCAAGAGGCCAGCCTAGACCCTGAAGCTTTCTTT. It codes for CASSQEASLDPEAFF.

The table lists this clone with a count of one. No DNA is shown, since the ends of the CDR3 on it are uncertain; the CDR3 is the one TCRdb lists. This chain joins TRBV29-1 and TRBJ1-2; the table's D call of TRBD1 was not tested on the DNA. Both ends counted, the CDR3 spans 15 residues. Germline loops: CDR1 SQVTM, CDR2 ANQGSEA. CDR3 sequence reads: CSVVFRARGTYGYTF.

This chain uses TRBV7-8 with TRBJ2-7, with D possibly being TRBD2 (6 bases). The CDR3 has 17 residues. Germline values: CDR1 SGHVS, CDR2 FQNEAQ. V lost 0 bases, J lost 2 bases, and 17 bases lay in between. CDR3 nucleotides: TGTGCCAGCAGCTTAGCGCTAATCGTCGGGAGCACCTACGAGCAGTACTTC. It yields the protein CASSLALIVGSTYEQYF.

The chain carries TRBV14 and TRBJ2-7; 7 bases agree with TRBD2. The length of the CDR3 is 16 residues. The germline gives CDR1 SGHDN, CDR2 FVKESK. The trim removed 6 bases at V and 6 bases at J, leaving 17 bases unmatched. The CDR3 here is CASSYWRGGPSGEQYF. As DNA, the CDR3 is TGTGCCAGCAGTTACTGGAGGGGAGGGCCGTCTGGCGAGCAGTACTTC.

This clone was detected only once. The chain uses TRBV6-5 and TRBJ1-1; TRBD1 is a possible D gene (6 bases). V was shortened by 6 bases and J by 4 bases, with 15 bases between the two germline ends. The CDR3 covers 14 residues. Looked up from germline, CDR1 is MNHEY and CDR2 is SVGAGI. CDR3 in DNA: TGTGCCAGCAGCCACAGGGAAGGGGGCACTGAAGCTTTCTTT. It yields the protein CASSHREGGTEAFF.

This sequence joins TRBV27 and TRBJ2-3; 9 bases align to TRBD2. This CDR3 has 18 residues. V gave up 0 bases and J gave up 6 bases; unmatched junction bases: 13. Germline V gives CDR1 MNHEY, CDR2 SMNVEV (reference sequence). The CDR3 loop reads CASSLSRGRARPEDTQYF. The CDR3 nucleotides are TGTGCCAGCAGTTTATCCCGCGGGAGGGCACGGCCCGAGGATACGCAGTATTTT.

The CDR3 sequence is CASSFVGTQYF. Here the CDR3 DNA reads TGTGCCAGCAGCTTTGTAGGGACCCAGTACTTC. The chain carries TRBV7-9 and TRBJ2-5; D is uncertain. V lost 3 bases and J 7 bases, leaving 6 bases between the germline ends. Germline V lookup: CDR1 SEHNR, CDR2 FQNEAQ (reference sequence). The CDR3 runs 11 residues.

The chain employs TRBV21-1 and TRBJ2-7; TRBD1 is the table's D call and was not checked against the DNA. TRBV21-1 is noted as a pseudogene. The CDR3 length is 17 residues. CDR3 coding DNA: TGTGCCAGCAGCAAAAATACGGGGGTGACAGGGGGCGACGAGCAGTACTTC. Translation gives CASSKNTGVTGGDEQYF.

The chain joins TRBV13 to TRBJ2-7; weak D call: TRBD2 (7 bases). This CDR3 has 14 amino acids. Trimming pared 1 base from V and 5 bases from J, leaving 12 bases between. CDR1 and CDR2 from the germline V gene are PRHDT and FYEKMQ (reference sequence). CDR3 in DNA: TGTGCCAGCAGCTTAGAGGGCGGGGGCAACGAGCAGTACTTC. Its translation is CASSLEGGGNEQYF. The full variable domain, its missing parts supplied by reference TRBV13 and TRBJ2-7, is AAGVIQSPRHLIKEKRETATLKCYPIPRHDTVYWYQQGPGQDPQFLISFYEKMQSDKGSIPDRFSAQQFSDYHSELNMSSLELGDSALYFCASSLEGGGNEQYFGPGTRLTVT.

The V call is TRBV9, the J call TRBJ2-3; tentatively, D is TRBD2 (5 bases). CDR3 length: 16 residues. CDR1 is SGDLS and CDR2 is YYNGEE in the germline V gene. The V and J ends lost 3 bases and 0 bases respectively, with 14 bases between them. DNA for the CDR3: TGTGCCAGCAGCGCCAGGAGCGGAGGCAGCACAGATACGCAGTATTTT. It is translated as CASSARSGGSTDTQYF.

V usage is TRBV7-7 and J usage is TRBJ2-5, with 10 nucleotides matching TRBD1. The CDR3 is made up of 14 amino acids. The germline V gene has CDR1 SSHAT and CDR2 FNYEAQ (reference sequence). V dropped 4 bases and J dropped 2; count of bases not matched to a gene: 1. CDR3 nucleotide sequence: TGTGCCAGCAGCTCGGGACAGGGGCAAGAGACCCAGTACTTC. Translation: CASSSGQGQETQYF. Full variable domain (missing parts from reference TRBV7-7 and TRBJ2-5): GAGVSQSPRYKVTKRGQDVTLRCDPISSHATLYWYQQALGQGPEFLTYFNYEAQPDKSGLPSDRFSAERPEGSISTLTIQRTEQRDSAMYRCASSSGQGQETQYFGPGTRLLVL.

V gene TRBV2 combines with J gene TRBJ2-1, with D perhaps given as TRBD1 or TRBD2 (5 bases each). Trimming removed 8 bases from V and 3 bases from J, with 14 bases in between. CDR3 length: 14 residues. Germline V CDR1 and CDR2: SNHLY, FYNNEI. The CDR3 here is CASLGPTFYNEQFF. The CDR3 DNA is TGTGCCAGCCTGGGACCTACCTTCTACAATGAGCAGTTCTTC. The full variable domain, in which reference TRBV2 and TRBJ2-1 provide the parts outside the CDR3, is EPEVTQTPSHQVTQMGQEVILRCVPISNHLYFYWYRQILGQKVEFLVSFYNNEISEKSEIFDDQFSVERPDGSNFTLKIRSTKLEDSAMYFCASLGPTFYNEQFFGPGTRLTVL.